This TCR beta chain came from a study of blood T cell repertoires in COVID-19. Only in-frame clones appear in the TCRdb table, and some are missing; sequencing was by immunoSEQ multiplex PCR. The sample carries 90,000 to 150,000 clones, around 79% recorded once. V lost 2 bases and J lost 2, with 14 bases in between. The length of the CDR3 is 16 residues. The germline V gene has CDR1 SGHTA and CDR2 FQGTGA. The TCR originated in a man aged 45-65 years with acute or convalescent COVID-19. The sequenced sample consisted of peripheral blood. This chain joins TRBV7-3 and TRBJ2-3, with D possibly being TRBD2 (5 bases). CDR3 amino acids: CASSLYGNRATDTQYF. The CDR3 DNA is TGTGCCAGCAGCTTATACGGGAATAGGGCCACAGATACGCAGTATTTT.